Listed below are T cell receptor beta chains from one sample, sequenced in a study of cytomegalovirus exposure and HLA in healthy donors. Using immunoSEQ multiplex PCR, the repertoire was profiled, and TCRdb retains in-frame clones only, with some absent. This table has roughly 100,000 clones, over 70% appearing once. Sequencing input: PBMCs. The receptors here all came from a woman between 35 and 50 years old in good health and CMV-seronegative. CDR3s include the opening cysteine and the closing phenylalanine or tryptophan. The order of the fields is CDR3 protein, CDR3 DNA, CDR3 length, clone size, D gene, V gene, J gene. The D gene is left open where the match is weak. Expanded clones get a size class; other rows say once, few or many, or leave the size out.

CDR3aa: CASSPQGTASTDTQYF
CDR3nt: TGTGCCAGCAGTCCCCAGGGGACAGCTAGCACAGATACGCAGTATTTT
len: 16
abundance: once
d_gene: TRBD1
v_gene: TRBV7-3
j_gene: TRBJ2-3

CDR3aa: CASSSTGGYTF
CDR3nt: TGTGCCAGCAGTTCAACCGGGGGCTACACCTTC
len: 11
abundance: -
d_gene: -
v_gene: TRBV28
j_gene: TRBJ1-2

CDR3aa: CASTRDSISETQYF
CDR3nt: TGTGCCAGCACCCGGGACTCTATCTCAGAGACCCAGTACTTC
len: 14
abundance: -
d_gene: -
v_gene: TRBV2
j_gene: TRBJ2-5

CDR3aa: CSVENSGGARETQYF
CDR3nt: TGCAGCGTTGAAAATAGCGGGGGGGCGCGGGAGACCCAGTACTTC
len: 15
abundance: -
d_gene: TRBD2
v_gene: TRBV29-1
j_gene: TRBJ2-5

CDR3aa: CASSLATDTGELFF
CDR3nt: TGCGCCAGCAGCTTGGCCACGGACACCGGGGAGCTGTTTTTT
len: 14
abundance: -
d_gene: -
v_gene: TRBV5-1
j_gene: TRBJ2-2

CDR3aa: CASSPRSPRTGELFF
CDR3nt: TGTGCCAGCTCACCGAGGAGCCCGAGGACCGGGGAGCTGTTTTTT
len: 15
abundance: -
d_gene: -
v_gene: TRBV18
j_gene: TRBJ2-2

CDR3aa: CASSPGQGKAGANVLTF
CDR3nt: TGTGCCAGCAGTCCGGGACAGGGGAAGGCTGGGGCCAACGTCCTGACTTTC
len: 17
abundance: few
d_gene: TRBD1
v_gene: TRBV27
j_gene: TRBJ2-6

CDR3aa: CASSDTSAGTQYF
CDR3nt: TGCGCCAGCAGCGACACCTCAGCGGGGACCCAGTACTTC
len: 13
abundance: once
d_gene: -
v_gene: TRBV5-1
j_gene: TRBJ2-5

CDR3aa: CASSRPGQANLQYF
CDR3nt: TGTGCCAGCTCACGACCGGGACAGGCTAACCTGCAGTACTTC
len: 14
abundance: -
d_gene: TRBD1
v_gene: TRBV18
j_gene: TRBJ2-7

CDR3aa: CASSSPGLASFDEQFF
CDR3nt: TGTGCCAGCAGCTCACCGGGACTAGCTAGTTTCGATGAGCAGTTCTTC
len: 16
abundance: few
d_gene: TRBD2
v_gene: TRBV7-9
j_gene: TRBJ2-1

CDR3aa: CASSLTPAALYNEQFF
CDR3nt: TGTGCCAGCAGCCTCACCCCAGCAGCGCTTTACAATGAGCAGTTCTTC
len: 16
abundance: -
d_gene: -
v_gene: TRBV5-8
j_gene: TRBJ2-1

CDR3aa: CASSLEGIPHNEQFF
CDR3nt: TGTGCCAGCAGCTTAGAGGGGATCCCCCACAATGAGCAGTTCTTC
len: 15
abundance: -
d_gene: -
v_gene: TRBV11-1
j_gene: TRBJ2-1

CDR3aa: CASSSDYHEQYF
CDR3nt: TGTGCCAGCAGTAGTGACTATCACGAGCAGTACTTC
len: 12
abundance: -
d_gene: -
v_gene: TRBV27
j_gene: TRBJ2-7

CDR3aa: CASSPSQKGQGEYEQYF
CDR3nt: TGTGCCAGCTCACCCTCGCAGAAGGGGCAGGGTGAGTACGAGCAGTACTTC
len: 17
abundance: -
d_gene: -
v_gene: TRBV18
j_gene: TRBJ2-7

CDR3aa: CASSVATVTDTQYF
CDR3nt: TGTGCCAGCAGCGTAGCTACGGTTACAGATACGCAGTATTTT
len: 14
abundance: few
d_gene: -
v_gene: TRBV9
j_gene: TRBJ2-3

CDR3aa: CASSYSWTAIEAQYF
CDR3nt: TGTGCCAGCAGTTACTCGTGGACTGCGATTGAGGCCCAGTACTTC
len: 15
abundance: -
d_gene: -
v_gene: TRBV6-6
j_gene: TRBJ2-5

CDR3aa: CASLNQPQHF
CDR3nt: TGTGCCAGCCTCAATCAGCCCCAGCATTTT
len: 10
abundance: few
d_gene: -
v_gene: TRBV9
j_gene: TRBJ1-5

CDR3aa: CASARTGGNYGYTF
CDR3nt: TGTGCCAGCGCCCGGACAGGGGGCAACTATGGCTACACCTTC
len: 14
abundance: -
d_gene: TRBD1
v_gene: TRBV6-5
j_gene: TRBJ1-2

CDR3aa: CASSSWDIGYTF
CDR3nt: TGTGCCAGCAGCTCCTGGGACATTGGCTACACCTTC
len: 12
abundance: -
d_gene: -
v_gene: TRBV7-2
j_gene: TRBJ1-2

CDR3aa: CAWSSGVSGGNTIYF
CDR3nt: TGTGCCTGGAGTTCGGGGGTCTCTGGTGGAAACACCATATATTTT
len: 15
abundance: -
d_gene: -
v_gene: TRBV30
j_gene: TRBJ1-3